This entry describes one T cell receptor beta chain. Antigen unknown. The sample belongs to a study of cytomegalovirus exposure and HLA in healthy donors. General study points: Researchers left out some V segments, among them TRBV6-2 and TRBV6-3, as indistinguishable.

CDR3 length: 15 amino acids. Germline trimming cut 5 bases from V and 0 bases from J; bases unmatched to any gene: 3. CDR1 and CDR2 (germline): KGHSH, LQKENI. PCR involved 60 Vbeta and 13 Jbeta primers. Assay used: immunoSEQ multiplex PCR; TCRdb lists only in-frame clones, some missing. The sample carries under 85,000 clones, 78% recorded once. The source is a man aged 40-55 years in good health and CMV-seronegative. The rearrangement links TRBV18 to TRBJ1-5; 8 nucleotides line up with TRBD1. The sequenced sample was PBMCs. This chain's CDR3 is CASSWTGSSNQPQHF. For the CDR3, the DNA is TGTGCCAGCTCATGGACAGGGAGTAGCAATCAGCCCCAGCATTTT.